This TCR beta chain stems from a study of CD8+CD57+ T cells in acquired aplastic anemia. CDR3 and TCR beta VDJ profiling relied on genomic DNA as the template. TCRdb recomputed calls from the reads with MiXCR, one row per CDR3 protein. The table lists approximately 130,000 distinct CDR3 sequences, less than 50% of them singletons. In regard to this clonotype: A much bigger clone sits one base away, suggesting this may be a read error.

Sequencing was done on patients that had shown CD8+CD57+ cell expansion by flow cytometry. The CDR3 consists of 14 residues. Germline lookup yields CDR1 DFQATT and CDR2 SNEGSKA (reference sequence). This sequence originates from a human donor with aplastic anemia. The sequencing sample was made of sorted CD4+, CD8+, or CD8+CD57+ T cells (not recorded which) from PBMCs. V and J are TRBV20-1 and TRBJ2-1; 7 nucleotides agree with TRBD2. The CDR3 bases are TGCAGTGCTCCTAGACTAGCACCCTACAATGAGCGGTTCTTC. It translates to CSAPRLAPYNERFF.